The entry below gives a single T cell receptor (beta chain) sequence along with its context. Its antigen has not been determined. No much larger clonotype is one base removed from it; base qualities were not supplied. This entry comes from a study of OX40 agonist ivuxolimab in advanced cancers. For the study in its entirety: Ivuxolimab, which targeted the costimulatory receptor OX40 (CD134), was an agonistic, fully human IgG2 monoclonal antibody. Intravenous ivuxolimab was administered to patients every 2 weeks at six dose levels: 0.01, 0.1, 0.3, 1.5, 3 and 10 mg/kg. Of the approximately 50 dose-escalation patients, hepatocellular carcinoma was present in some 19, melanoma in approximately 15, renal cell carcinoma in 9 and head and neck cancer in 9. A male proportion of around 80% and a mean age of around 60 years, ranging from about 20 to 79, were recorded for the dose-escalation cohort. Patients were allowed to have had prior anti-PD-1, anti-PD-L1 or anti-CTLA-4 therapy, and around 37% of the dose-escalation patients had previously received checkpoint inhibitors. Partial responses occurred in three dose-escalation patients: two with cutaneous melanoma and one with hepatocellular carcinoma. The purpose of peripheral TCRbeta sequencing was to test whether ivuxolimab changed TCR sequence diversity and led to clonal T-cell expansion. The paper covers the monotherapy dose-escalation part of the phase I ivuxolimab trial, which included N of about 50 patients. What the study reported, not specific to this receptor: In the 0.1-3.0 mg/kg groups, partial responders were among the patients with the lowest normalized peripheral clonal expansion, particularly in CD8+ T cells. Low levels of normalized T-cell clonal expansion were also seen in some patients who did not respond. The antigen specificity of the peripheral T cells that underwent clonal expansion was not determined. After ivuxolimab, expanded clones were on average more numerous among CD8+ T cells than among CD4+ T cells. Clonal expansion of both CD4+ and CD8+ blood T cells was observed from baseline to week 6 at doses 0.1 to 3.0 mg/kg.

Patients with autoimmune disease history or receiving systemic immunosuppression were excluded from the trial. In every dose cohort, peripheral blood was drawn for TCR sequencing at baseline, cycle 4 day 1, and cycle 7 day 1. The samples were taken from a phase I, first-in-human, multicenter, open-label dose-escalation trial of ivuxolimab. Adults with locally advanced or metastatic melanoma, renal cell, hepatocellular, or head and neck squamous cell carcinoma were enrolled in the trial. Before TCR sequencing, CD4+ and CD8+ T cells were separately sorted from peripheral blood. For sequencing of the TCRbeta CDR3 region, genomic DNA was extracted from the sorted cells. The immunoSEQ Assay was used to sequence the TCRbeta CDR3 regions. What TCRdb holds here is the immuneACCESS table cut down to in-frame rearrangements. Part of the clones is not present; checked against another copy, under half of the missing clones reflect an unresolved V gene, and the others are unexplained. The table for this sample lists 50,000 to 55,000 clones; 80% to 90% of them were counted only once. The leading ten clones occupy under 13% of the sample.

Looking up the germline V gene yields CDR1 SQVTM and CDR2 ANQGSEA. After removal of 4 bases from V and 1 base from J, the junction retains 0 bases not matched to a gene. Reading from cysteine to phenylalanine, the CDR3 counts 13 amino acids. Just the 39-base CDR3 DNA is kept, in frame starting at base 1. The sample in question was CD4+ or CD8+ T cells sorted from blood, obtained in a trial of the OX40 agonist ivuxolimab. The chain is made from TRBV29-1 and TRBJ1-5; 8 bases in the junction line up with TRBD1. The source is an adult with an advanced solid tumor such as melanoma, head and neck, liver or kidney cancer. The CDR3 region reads CSVGQGSNQPQHF. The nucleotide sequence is TGCAGCGTTGGACAGGGGAGCAATCAGCCCCAGCATTTT. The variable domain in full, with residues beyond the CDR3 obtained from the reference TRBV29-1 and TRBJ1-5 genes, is SAVISQKPSRDICQRGTSLTIQCQVDSQVTMMFWYRQQPGQSLTLIATANQGSEATYESGFVIDKFPISRPNLTFSTLTVSNMSPEDSSIYLCSVGQGSNQPQHFGDGTRLSIL.